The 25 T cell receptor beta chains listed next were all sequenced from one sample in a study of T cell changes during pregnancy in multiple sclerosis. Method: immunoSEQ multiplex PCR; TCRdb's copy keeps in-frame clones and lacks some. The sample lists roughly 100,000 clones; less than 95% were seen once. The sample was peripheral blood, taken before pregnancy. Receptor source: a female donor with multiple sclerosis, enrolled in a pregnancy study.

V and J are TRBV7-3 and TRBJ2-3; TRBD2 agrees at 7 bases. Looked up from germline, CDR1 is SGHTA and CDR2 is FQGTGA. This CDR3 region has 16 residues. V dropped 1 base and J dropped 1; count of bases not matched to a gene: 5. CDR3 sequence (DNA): TGTGCCAGCAGCTTAATAGGCGCGGGGGGCACAGATACGCAGTATTTT. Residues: CASSLIGAGGTDTQYF.

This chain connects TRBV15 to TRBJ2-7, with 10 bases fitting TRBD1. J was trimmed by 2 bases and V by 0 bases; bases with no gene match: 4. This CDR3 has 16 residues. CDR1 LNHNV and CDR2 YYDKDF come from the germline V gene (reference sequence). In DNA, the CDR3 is TGTGCCACCAGCAGAGATCTGACAGGGGGCACCTACGAGCAGTACTTC. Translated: CATSRDLTGGTYEQYF. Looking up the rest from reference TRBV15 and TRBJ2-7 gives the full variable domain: DAMVIQNPRYQVTQFGKPVTLSCSQTLNHNVMYWYQQKSSQAPKLLFHYYDKDFNNEADTPDNFQSRRPNTSFCFLDIRSPGLGDTAMYLCATSRDLTGGTYEQYFGPGTRLTVT.

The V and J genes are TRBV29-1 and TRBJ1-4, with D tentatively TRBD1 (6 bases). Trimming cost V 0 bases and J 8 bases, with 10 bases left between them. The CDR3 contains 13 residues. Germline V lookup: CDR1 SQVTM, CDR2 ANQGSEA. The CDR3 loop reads CSVEEGADEKLFF. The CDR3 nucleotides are TGCAGCGTTGAAGAGGGGGCGGACGAAAAACTGTTTTTT.

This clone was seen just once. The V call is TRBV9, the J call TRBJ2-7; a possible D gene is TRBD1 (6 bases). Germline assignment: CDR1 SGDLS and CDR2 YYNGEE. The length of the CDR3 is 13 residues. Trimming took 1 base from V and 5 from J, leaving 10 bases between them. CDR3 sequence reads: CASSVTGNHEQYF. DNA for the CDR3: TGTGCCAGCAGCGTAACAGGGAACCACGAGCAGTACTTC.

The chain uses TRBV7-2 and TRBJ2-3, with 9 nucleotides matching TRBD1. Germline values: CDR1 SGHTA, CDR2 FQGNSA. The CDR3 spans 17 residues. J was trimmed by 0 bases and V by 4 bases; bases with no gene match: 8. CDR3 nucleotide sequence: TGTGCCAGCAGCTCCCCCCTCGGACAGGGGAGCACAGATACGCAGTATTTT. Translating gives CASSSPLGQGSTDTQYF.

CDR3 in amino acids: CASSFGLAGAAGNEQFF. Here the CDR3 DNA reads TGTGCCAGCAGCTTCGGGCTAGCGGGGGCCGCGGGGAATGAGCAGTTCTTC. The chain recombines TRBV7-3 with TRBJ2-1; 10 bases are shared with TRBD2. CDR3 length: 17 amino acids. V was pared by 3 bases and J by 7 bases, with 12 bases of the junction left unmatched. The germline CDR1 and CDR2 sequences are SGHTA and FQGTGA.

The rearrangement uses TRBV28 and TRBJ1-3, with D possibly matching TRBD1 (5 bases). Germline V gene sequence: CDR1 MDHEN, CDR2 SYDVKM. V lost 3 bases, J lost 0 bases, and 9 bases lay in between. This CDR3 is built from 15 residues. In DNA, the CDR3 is TGTGCCAGCAGTTTGGGGGGGAGCTCTGGAAACACCATATATTTT. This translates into CASSLGGSSGNTIYF.

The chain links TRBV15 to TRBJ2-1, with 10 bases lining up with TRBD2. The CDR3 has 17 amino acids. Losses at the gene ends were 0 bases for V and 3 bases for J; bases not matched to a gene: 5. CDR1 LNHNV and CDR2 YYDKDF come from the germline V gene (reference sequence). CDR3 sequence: CATSREGRLAGYNEQFF. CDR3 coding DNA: TGTGCCACCAGCAGAGAGGGCCGACTAGCGGGCTACAATGAGCAGTTCTTC. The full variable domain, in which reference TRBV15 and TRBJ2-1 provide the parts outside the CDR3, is DAMVIQNPRYQVTQFGKPVTLSCSQTLNHNVMYWYQQKSSQAPKLLFHYYDKDFNNEADTPDNFQSRRPNTSFCFLDIRSPGLGDTAMYLCATSREGRLAGYNEQFFGPGTRLTVL.

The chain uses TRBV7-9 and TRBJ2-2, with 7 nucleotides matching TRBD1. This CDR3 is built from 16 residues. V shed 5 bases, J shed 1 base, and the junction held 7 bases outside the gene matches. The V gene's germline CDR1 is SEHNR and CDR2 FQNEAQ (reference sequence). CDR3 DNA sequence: TGTGCCAGCAGCCCTACCGGGACAGAGAACACCGGGGAGCTGTTTTTT. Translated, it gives CASSPTGTENTGELFF.

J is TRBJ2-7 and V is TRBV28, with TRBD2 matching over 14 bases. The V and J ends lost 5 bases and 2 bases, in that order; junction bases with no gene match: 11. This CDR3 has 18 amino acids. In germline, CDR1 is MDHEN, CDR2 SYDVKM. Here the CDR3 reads CASSRTTSGRARTYEQYF. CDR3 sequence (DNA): TGTGCCAGCAGTCGGACGACTAGCGGGAGGGCACGAACCTACGAGCAGTACTTC.

Here the CDR3 reads CASSLGHSNTEAFF. The CDR3 nucleotides are TGTGCCAGCAGCTTAGGACACTCGAACACTGAAGCTTTCTTT. The gene calls are TRBV7-3 and TRBJ1-1, with a tentative D call TRBD1 (5 bases). In germline, CDR1 is SGHTA, CDR2 FQGTGA. The CDR3 is 14 amino acids. The V end was cut by 2 bases, the J end by 1 base, with 8 bases between.

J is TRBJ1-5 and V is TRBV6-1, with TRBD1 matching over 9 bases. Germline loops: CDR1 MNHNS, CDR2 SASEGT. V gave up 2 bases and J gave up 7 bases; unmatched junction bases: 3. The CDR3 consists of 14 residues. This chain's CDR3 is CASSETGGSQPQHF. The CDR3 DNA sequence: TGTGCCAGCAGTGAAACAGGGGGCAGCCAGCCCCAGCATTTT.

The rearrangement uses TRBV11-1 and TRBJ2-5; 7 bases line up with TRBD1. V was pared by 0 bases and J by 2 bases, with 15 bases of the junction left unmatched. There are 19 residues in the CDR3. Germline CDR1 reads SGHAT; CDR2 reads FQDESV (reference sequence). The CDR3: CASSLAYRGRRSLQETQYF. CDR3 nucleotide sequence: TGTGCCAGCAGCTTAGCGTATAGGGGGCGGCGGTCCTTACAAGAGACCCAGTACTTC. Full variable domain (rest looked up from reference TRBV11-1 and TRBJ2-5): EAEVAQSPRYKITEKSQAVAFWCDPISGHATLYWYRQILGQGPELLVQFQDESVVDDSQLPKDRFSAERLKGVDSTLKIQPAELGDSAMYLCASSLAYRGRRSLQETQYFGPGTRLLVL.

CDR3 nucleotide sequence: TGTGCCAGCAGCTTATTAATGGGGGGAGAGACCCAGTACTTC. This codes for CASSLLMGGETQYF. This chain joins TRBV5-5 and TRBJ2-5, with D possibly being TRBD2 (6 bases). This CDR3 region has 14 residues. Germline V gene sequence: CDR1 SGHKS, CDR2 YYEKEE (reference sequence). Deletions cut 2 bases from V and 4 bases from J, with 12 bases between.

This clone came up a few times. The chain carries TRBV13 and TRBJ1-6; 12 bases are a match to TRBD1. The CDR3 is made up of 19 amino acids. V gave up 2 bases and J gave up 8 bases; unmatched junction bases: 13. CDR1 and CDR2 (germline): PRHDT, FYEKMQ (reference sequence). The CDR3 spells CASSLSGTGGSLEDSPLHF. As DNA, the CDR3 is TGTGCCAGCAGCTTATCGGGGACAGGGGGCTCGCTCGAGGATTCACCCCTCCACTTT.

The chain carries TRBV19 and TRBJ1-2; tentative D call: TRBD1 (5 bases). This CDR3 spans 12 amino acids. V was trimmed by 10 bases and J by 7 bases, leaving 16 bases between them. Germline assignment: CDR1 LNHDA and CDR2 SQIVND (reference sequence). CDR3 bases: TGTGCCATCCGACGGGGGGTCGGTGGCTACACCTTC. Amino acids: CAIRRGVGGYTF.

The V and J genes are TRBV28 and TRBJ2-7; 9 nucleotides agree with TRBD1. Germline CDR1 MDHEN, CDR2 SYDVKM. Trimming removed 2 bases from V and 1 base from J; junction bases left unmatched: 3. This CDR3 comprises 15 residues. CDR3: CASSLGTGLSYEQYF. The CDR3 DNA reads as TGTGCCAGCAGTTTAGGGACAGGGTTGTCCTACGAGCAGTACTTC.

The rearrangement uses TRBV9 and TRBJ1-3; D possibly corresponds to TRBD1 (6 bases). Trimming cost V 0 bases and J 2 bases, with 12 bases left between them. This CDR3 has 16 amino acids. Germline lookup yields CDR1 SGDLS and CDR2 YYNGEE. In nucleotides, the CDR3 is TGTGCCAGCAGCGTAGGCGAGGGGGTTGCTGGAAACACCATATATTTT. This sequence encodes CASSVGEGVAGNTIYF.

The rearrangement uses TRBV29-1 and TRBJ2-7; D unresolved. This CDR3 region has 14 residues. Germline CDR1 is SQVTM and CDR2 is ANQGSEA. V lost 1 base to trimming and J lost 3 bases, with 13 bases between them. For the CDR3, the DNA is TGCAGCGTTGAAGGGCAGGATGCTGGCTACGAGCAGTACTTC. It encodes CSVEGQDAGYEQYF.

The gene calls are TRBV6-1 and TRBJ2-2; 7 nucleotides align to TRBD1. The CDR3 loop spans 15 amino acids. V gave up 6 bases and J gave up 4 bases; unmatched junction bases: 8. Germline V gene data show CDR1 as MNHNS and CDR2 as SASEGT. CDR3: CASRGQGVPTGELFF. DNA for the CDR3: TGTGCCAGCAGGGGTCAGGGGGTACCCACCGGGGAGCTGTTTTTT.

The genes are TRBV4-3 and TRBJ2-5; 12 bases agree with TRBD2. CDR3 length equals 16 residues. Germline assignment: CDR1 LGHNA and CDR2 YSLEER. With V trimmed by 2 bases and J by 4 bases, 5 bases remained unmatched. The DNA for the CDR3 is TGCGCCAGCAGCCAAAGACTAGCGGGGGAGGTAGAGACCCAGTACTTC. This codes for CASSQRLAGEVETQYF.

CDR3: CASSQDPYPGWNTEAFF. CDR3 in DNA: TGCGCCAGCAGCCAAGATCCGTATCCGGGGTGGAACACTGAAGCTTTCTTT. This chain joins TRBV4-1 and TRBJ1-1; D remains unclear. The CDR3 loop spans 17 amino acids. Trimming took 0 bases from V and 1 from J, leaving 15 bases between them. Looked up from germline, CDR1 is MGHRA and CDR2 is YSYEKL.

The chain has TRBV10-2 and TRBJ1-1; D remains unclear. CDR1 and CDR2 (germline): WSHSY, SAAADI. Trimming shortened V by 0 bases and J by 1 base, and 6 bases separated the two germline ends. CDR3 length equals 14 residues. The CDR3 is CASSESTGNTEAFF. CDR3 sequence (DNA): TGCGCCAGCAGTGAGTCGACGGGGAACACTGAAGCTTTCTTT.

The CDR3 DNA is TGTGCCAGCAGCTCCCAACCGACAGGCCCTACCATGTATGGCTACACCTTC. Translating it yields CASSSQPTGPTMYGYTF. The chain joins TRBV7-2 to TRBJ1-2, with D possibly matching TRBD1 (6 bases). The germline V gene has CDR1 SGHTA and CDR2 FQGNSA. V lost 4 bases and J lost 5, with 23 bases in between. The CDR3 has 17 amino acids.

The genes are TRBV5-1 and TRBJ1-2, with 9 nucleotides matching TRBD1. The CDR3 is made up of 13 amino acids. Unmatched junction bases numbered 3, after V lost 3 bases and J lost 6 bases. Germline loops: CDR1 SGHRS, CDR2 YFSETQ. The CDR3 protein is CASSWTGEDGYTF. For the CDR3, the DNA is TGCGCCAGCAGCTGGACAGGGGAGGATGGCTACACCTTC. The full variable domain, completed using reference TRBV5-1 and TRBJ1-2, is KAGVTQTPRYLIKTRGQQVTLSCSPISGHRSVSWYQQTPGQGLQFLFEYFSETQRNKGNFPGRFSGRQFSNSRSEMNVSTLELGDSALYLCASSWTGEDGYTFGSGTRLTVV.